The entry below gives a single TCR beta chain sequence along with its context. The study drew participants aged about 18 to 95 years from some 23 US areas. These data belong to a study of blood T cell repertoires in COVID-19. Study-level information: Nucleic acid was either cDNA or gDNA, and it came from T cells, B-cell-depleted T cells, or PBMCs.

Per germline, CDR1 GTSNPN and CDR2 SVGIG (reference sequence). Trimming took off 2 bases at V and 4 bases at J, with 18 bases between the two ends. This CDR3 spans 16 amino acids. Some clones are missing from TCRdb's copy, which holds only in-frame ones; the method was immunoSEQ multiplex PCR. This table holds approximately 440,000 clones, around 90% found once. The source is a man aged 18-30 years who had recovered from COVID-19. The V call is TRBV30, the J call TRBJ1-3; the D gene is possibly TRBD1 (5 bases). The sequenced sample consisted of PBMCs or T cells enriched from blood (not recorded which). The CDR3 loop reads CAWSRQGLPAGNTIYF. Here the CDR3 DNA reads TGTGCCTGGAGTCGGCAGGGCCTCCCGGCCGGAAACACCATATATTTT.